The 24 T cell receptor beta chains listed next were all sequenced from one sample in a study of blood T cell repertoires in COVID-19. The assay was immunoSEQ multiplex PCR, and TCRdb's table has in-frame clones only and misses some. The table lists some 200,000 clones, about 80% of them singletons. Source material: peripheral blood. Source of these receptors: a woman aged 30 to 39 who had recovered from COVID-19.

This clone was detected a few times. This chain links TRBV29-1 with TRBJ1-1; unclear D gene. Germline V gene lookup returns CDR1 SQVTM and CDR2 ANQGSEA. Trimming took off 2 bases at V and 0 bases at J, with 10 bases between the two ends. This CDR3 is built from 14 residues. CDR3 sequence: CSVEPTEMNTEAFF. As DNA, the CDR3 is TGCAGCGTTGAACCGACGGAGATGAACACTGAAGCTTTCTTT.

This chain links TRBV27 with TRBJ2-7, with TRBD1 matching 7 bases. This CDR3 region has 13 residues. Germline V gene sequence: CDR1 MNHEY, CDR2 SMNVEV (reference sequence). V was pared by 2 bases and J by 4 bases, with 2 bases of the junction left unmatched. In nucleotides, the CDR3 is TGTGCCAGCAGTTTAGGGACAGATTACGAGCAGTACTTC. This gives the protein CASSLGTDYEQYF.

The chain links TRBV6-5 to TRBJ1-2, with D possibly being TRBD1 (6 bases). Germline loops: CDR1 MNHEY, CDR2 SVGAGI. The CDR3 contains 13 residues. V gave up 6 bases and J gave up 8 bases, with 16 bases separating them. In DNA form, the CDR3 reads TGTGCCAGCAGGGGAGCCACAGGGACCGGCTACACCTTC. This gives the protein CASRGATGTGYTF.

The chain has TRBV10-2 and TRBJ1-3; 8 bases are shared with TRBD1. The CDR3 spans 16 residues. V lost 6 bases, J lost 0 bases, and 7 bases stayed unmatched. Germline CDR1 reads WSHSY; CDR2 reads SAAADI. The CDR3 protein is CASRGQALYSGNTIYF. The CDR3, as DNA: TGCGCCAGCAGGGGACAGGCCCTCTACTCTGGAAACACCATATATTTT.

The chain employs TRBV28 and TRBJ2-4; D possibly corresponds to TRBD1 (6 bases). CDR3 length: 14 amino acids. V was trimmed by 6 bases and J by 2 bases, leaving 11 bases between them. The V gene's germline CDR1 is MDHEN and CDR2 SYDVKM. CDR3 in DNA: TGTGCCAGCAGACCCGGGACACCCAAAAACATTCAGTACTTC. Amino acid sequence: CASRPGTPKNIQYF.

The chain recombines TRBV27 with TRBJ2-5; D is unclear. The ends were cut back, 6 bases at V and 2 bases at J, with 10 bases in the middle. The CDR3 covers 13 residues. Germline V CDR1 and CDR2: MNHEY, SMNVEV (reference sequence). CDR3 DNA sequence: TGTGCCAGCAGCCCTATGGTGCAAGAGACCCAGTACTTC. This sequence encodes CASSPMVQETQYF.

The rearrangement joins TRBV27 to TRBJ2-7, with 9 positions matching TRBD1. With V trimmed by 5 bases and J by 7 bases, 12 bases remained unmatched. CDR3 size: 15 residues. The germline gives CDR1 MNHEY, CDR2 SMNVEV (reference sequence). CDR3 region: CASSPRGQGFEEQYF. The CDR3 DNA reads as TGTGCCAGCAGTCCTAGAGGACAGGGGTTTGAGGAGCAGTACTTC.

This clone appeared a single time. CDR3 protein: CASSVWTGIDGELFF. CDR3 nucleotide sequence: TGTGCCAGCAGCGTTTGGACAGGGATCGACGGGGAGCTGTTTTTT. The rearrangement joins TRBV9 to TRBJ2-2; TRBD1 matches at 8 bases. Losses at the gene ends were 2 bases for V and 7 bases for J; bases not matched to a gene: 7. The germline V gene has CDR1 SGDLS and CDR2 YYNGEE. The CDR3 extends over 15 amino acids.

The chain employs TRBV6-4 and TRBJ2-3, with 9 bases identical to TRBD2. This CDR3 comprises 16 residues. V lost 6 bases to trimming and J lost 2 bases; unmatched junction nucleotides: 9. Looked up from germline, CDR1 is MRHNA and CDR2 is SNTAGT. CDR3 sequence: CASSPGGTSYTDTQYF. The CDR3 nucleotides are TGTGCCAGCAGCCCCGGTGGGACTAGCTACACAGATACGCAGTATTTT.

This clone has a handful of counts. J is TRBJ1-1 and V is TRBV12-5; 8 positions match TRBD1. The CDR3 extends over 12 amino acids. The germline V gene has CDR1 LGHNT and CDR2 FRNRAP. V was pared by 6 bases and J by 11 bases, with 8 bases of the junction left unmatched. The CDR3 bases are TGTGCTAGTGGATCAGGACAGGGTTGGGCTTTCTTT. Its protein is CASGSGQGWAFF.

The rearrangement joins TRBV27 to TRBJ1-2; D is unclear. CDR1 is MNHEY, CDR2 SMNVEV, per germline (reference sequence). Deletions cut 3 bases from V and 3 bases from J, with 8 bases between. The CDR3 covers 13 residues. CDR3 amino acids: CASSFGQDYGYTF. The CDR3 DNA is TGTGCCAGCAGTTTTGGGCAGGACTATGGCTACACCTTC.

The chain has TRBV15 and TRBJ1-5; maybe TRBD1 (5 bases). V shed 2 bases and J shed 9 bases, with 8 bases lying between them. Germline V CDR1 and CDR2: LNHNV, YYDKDF (reference sequence). There are 12 residues in the CDR3. The CDR3 is CATSRQGAPQHF. Here the CDR3 DNA reads TGTGCCACCAGCAGACAAGGGGCGCCCCAGCATTTT.

This clone was counted a single time. CDR3 DNA sequence: TGTGCCAGCAGCCACCAGCGGGACGGCACAGATACGCAGTATTTT. Protein: CASSHQRDGTDTQYF. The V gene is TRBV7-2, the J gene TRBJ2-3; the match to TRBD2 covers 7 bases. Trimming cost V 5 bases and J 1 base; bases outside gene matches: 6. The CDR3 totals 15 residues. The germline V gene has CDR1 SGHTA and CDR2 FQGNSA.

V usage is TRBV2 and J usage is TRBJ2-7, with D tentatively TRBD2 (5 bases). Germline V CDR1 and CDR2: SNHLY, FYNNEI. The CDR3 consists of 15 residues. Trimming cost V 6 bases and J 7 bases, with 22 bases left between them. Here the CDR3 DNA reads TGTGCCAGCAGGGAGGACTTTCCGACCCTACAAGAGCAGTACTTC. It is translated as CASREDFPTLQEQYF.

The chain carries TRBV27 and TRBJ2-2, with D perhaps matching TRBD1 (6 bases). CDR1 is MNHEY and CDR2 is SMNVEV in the germline V gene (reference sequence). V lost 6 bases to trimming and J lost 6 bases, with 17 bases between them. The length of the CDR3 is 15 residues. CDR3 nucleotides: TGTGCCAGCAGCCCGGGACAAGGCCTCGCCGGGGAGCTGTTTTTT. This codes for CASSPGQGLAGELFF.

The J gene is TRBJ2-2, the V gene TRBV24-1, with D tentatively TRBD2 (5 bases). Germline CDR1 KGHDR, CDR2 SFDVKD. V dropped 9 bases and J dropped 1 base, with 11 bases sitting between them. The CDR3 has 14 residues. This chain's CDR3 is CATREAENTGELFF. CDR3 DNA: TGTGCCACCCGGGAAGCGGAGAACACCGGGGAGCTGTTTTTT.

This chain joins TRBV3-1 (or the pseudogene TRBV3-2) and TRBJ2-7; 10 bases map to TRBD2. Germline CDR1 and CDR2: LGHDT and YNNKEL (reference sequence). The CDR3 has 17 amino acids. Germline trimming cut 3 bases from V and 0 bases from J; bases unmatched to any gene: 8. The CDR3 region is CASSQFGLAVSSYEQYF. The CDR3 region has the DNA TGTGCCAGCAGCCAGTTCGGACTAGCGGTTAGCTCCTACGAGCAGTACTTC.

This chain uses TRBV19 with TRBJ2-5, with 10 bases identical to TRBD2. CDR1 and CDR2 (germline): LNHDA, SQIVND (reference sequence). V shed 8 bases and J 5 bases; nucleotides not matched to a gene: 8. The CDR3 extends over 14 amino acids. The CDR3 sequence is CASASGSIKETQYF. The DNA for the CDR3 is TGTGCCAGTGCTAGCGGGAGTATTAAGGAGACCCAGTACTTC.

The chain uses TRBV29-1 and TRBJ2-1; 8 bases map to TRBD2. With 5 bases clipped from V and 10 bases from J, the junction kept 19 bases outside the gene matches. Per germline, CDR1 SQVTM and CDR2 ANQGSEA. The CDR3 runs 16 residues. The CDR3 sequence is CSVQLIGGTRRGEQFF. The CDR3 DNA follows: TGCAGCGTTCAGTTAATCGGGGGGACTAGACGAGGCGAGCAGTTCTTC.

The chain uses TRBV30 and TRBJ2-7, with no clear D. Germline V CDR1 and CDR2: GTSNPN, SVGIG (reference sequence). Trimming removed 1 base at V and 2 bases at J, with 9 bases between. The CDR3 length is 13 residues. The CDR3 nucleotides read TGTGCCTGGAGTGGTAGCAGCCCCTACGAGCAGTACTTC. Its protein product is CAWSGSSPYEQYF. The full variable domain, rest sourced from reference TRBV30 and TRBJ2-7, is SQTIHQWPATLVQPVGSPLSLECTVEGTSNPNLYWYRQAAGRGLQLLFYSVGIGQISSEVPQNLSASRPQDRQFILSSKKLLLSDSGFYLCAWSGSSPYEQYFGPGTRLTVT.

The chain is built from TRBV3-1 (or the pseudogene TRBV3-2) and TRBJ2-1, with 8 positions matching TRBD2. The CDR3 extends over 14 amino acids. After removal of 3 bases from V and 5 bases from J, the junction contained 3 bases not matched to a gene. CDR1 and CDR2 (germline): LGHDT, YNNKEL (reference sequence). The CDR3 sequence: CASSQLSGDNEQFF. The CDR3 DNA is TGTGCCAGCAGCCAGCTTAGCGGGGACAATGAGCAGTTCTTC.

The V call is TRBV7-9, the J call TRBJ2-2; no definite D call. This CDR3 is built from 13 residues. Trimming left V 4 bases short and J 4 bases short, with 7 bases between. The germline V gene has CDR1 SEHNR and CDR2 FQNEAQ (reference sequence). The CDR3 is CASSSSGTGELFF. As DNA, the CDR3 is TGTGCCAGCAGCTCTTCAGGCACCGGGGAGCTGTTTTTT. The variable domain in full, completed from reference TRBV7-9 and TRBJ2-2, reads DTGVSQNPRHKITKRGQNVTFRCDPISEHNRLYWYRQTLGQGPEFLTYFQNEAQLEKSRLLSDRFSAERPKGSFSTLEIQRTEQGDSAMYLCASSSSGTGELFFGEGSRLTVL.

The chain recombines TRBV9 with TRBJ2-1; TRBD2 agrees at 7 bases. CDR1 is SGDLS, CDR2 YYNGEE, per germline. The CDR3 is 15 amino acids. V shed 0 bases and J 7 bases; nucleotides not matched to a gene: 7. In DNA, the CDR3 is TGTGCCAGCAGCGTAGGGGGGGGACCTTGGAATGAGCAGTTCTTC. This sequence encodes CASSVGGGPWNEQFF.

The chain employs TRBV6-2 or TRBV6-3 and TRBJ2-2; no clear D. This CDR3 spans 17 amino acids. The V and J ends lost 2 bases and 3 bases respectively, with 16 bases between them. CDR1 and CDR2 (germline): MNHEY, SVGEGT. The CDR3 sequence is CASSYEVGVHYTGELFF. The CDR3 DNA follows: TGTGCCAGCAGTTACGAGGTTGGAGTCCATTACACCGGGGAGCTGTTTTTT.